This T cell receptor beta chain emerged from a study of regulatory T cells in long-lasting Graves disease. This clonotype occurred many times. Researchers made TCR beta libraries by using iRepertoire HTBI primers and running Arm-PCR on CDR3 regions. TCRdb fed the multiplex PCR reads into MiXCR, producing one record per CDR3 protein. The repertoire holds hundreds of thousands of distinct CDR3 sequences, about a sixth seen once, with about two fifths in the top ten. Regarding time point: newly diagnosed GD, antithyroid drugs for less than 3 months. Scientists built the TCR library using RNA that was extracted from PBMCs. Diagnosing Graves' disease relied on the American Thyroid Association guidelines. The sample consisted of peripheral blood mononuclear cells (PBMCs), taken at new diagnosis, from a patient treated with antithyroid drugs. This TCR was sampled from a female donor with Graves disease.

This chain's CDR3 is CASSFFGGTSTDTQYF. The CDR3 DNA sequence: TGTGCCAGCAGTTTTTTTGGCGGGACGAGCACAGATACGCAGTATTTT. The chain combines TRBV12-3 or TRBV12-4 with TRBJ2-3; TRBD2 might be the D (6 bases). V gave up 3 bases and J gave up 0 bases, with 13 bases separating them. The CDR3 runs to 16 residues.